This section outlines one T cell receptor (beta chain) sequence together with its context. The data stem from a study of radiotherapy plus CTLA-4 blockade in lung cancer. This table comes from immunoSEQ multiplex PCR, and its TCRdb copy is limited to in-frame clones, with some not included. This table holds about 60,000 clones, approximately 83% found once. Germline V gives CDR1 ENHRY, CDR2 SYGVKD. CDR3 length equals 14 residues. V dropped 5 bases and J dropped 13 bases, with 20 bases sitting between them. The sequence was collected from a human donor with non-small cell lung cancer who had a partial response to radiotherapy plus ipilimumab. The chain couples TRBV10-3 to TRBJ2-2; a weak D match, TRBD2 (6 bases). This specimen was peripheral blood, taken from a patient treated with radiotherapy plus ipilimumab. The CDR3 DNA reads as TGTGCCATCAGTCCCCAGAACCCGGCGGGGTCGCTGTTTTTT. This codes for CAISPQNPAGSLFF.